This T cell receptor beta chain originates from a study of T-cell reconstitution after alpha-beta-depleted transplantation in children. Findings and limits, study-wide: Reports say that about two months after transplant, the alpha-beta T cells came out of several hundred graft clones that had expanded. Surviving recipient T cells and thymic progenitors underlay high day-60 TCRbeta diversity in some patients. T-cell counts and diversity were attributed mostly to newly produced T cells one year after transplant.

Germline V gives CDR1 MDHEN, CDR2 SYDVKM. This CDR3 has 16 residues. The V end was cut by 5 bases, the J end by 4 bases, with 19 bases between. Researchers prepared the TCRbeta library using unique molecular identifiers, the study reports. One entry per CDR3 protein, called by TCRdb with MiXCR from the PCR reads. The sample holds roughly 200,000 distinct CDR3 sequences, about 7% seen once. In its sample, this clonotype was seen a few times. Its target is not known. Here the sequenced sample was PBMCs, taken before TCRalphabeta/CD19-depleted stem cell transplant. The gene calls are TRBV28 and TRBJ2-3; a weak D match, TRBD1 (6 bases). The sequence was obtained from a boy younger than 10 with acute lymphoblastic leukemia, due to receive a stem cell transplant. In nucleotides, the CDR3 is TGTGCCAGCAGTCCCGCAGCCTTACAGGGACCAGATACGCAGTATTTT. The encoded protein is CASSPAALQGPDTQYF. The full variable domain, rest sourced from reference TRBV28 and TRBJ2-3, is DVKVTQSSRYLVKRTGEKVFLECVQDMDHENMFWYRQDPGLGLRLIYFSYDVKMKEKGDIPEGYSVSREKKERFSLILESASTNQTSMYLCASSPAALQGPDTQYFGPGTRLTVL.